One and the same sample provided the 16 T cell receptor beta chains below, sequenced in a study of blood T cells in healthy people across ages. A sample-barcoded 5' primer and a J-beta primer mix were used in a second PCR of about 7 to 12 cycles. TCRdb re-called the 5' RACE reads through MiXCR, storing one row per CDR3 protein. The sample carries approximately 360,000 distinct CDR3 sequences, approximately 47% recorded once. Sequencing was done on a sample of blood. The receptors derive from a man aged 55 to 69 in good health.

The CDR3 protein is CASSPSRRERDTQYF. CDR3 in DNA: TGTGCCAGCAGTCCCTCGAGGCGGGAGAGGGATACGCAGTATTTT. The chain is built from TRBV28 and TRBJ2-3; TRBD2 agrees at 7 bases. Germline V gives CDR1 MDHEN, CDR2 SYDVKM. V dropped 5 bases and J dropped 6; count of bases not matched to a gene: 11. The CDR3 consists of 15 residues.

A few counts support this clonotype. The chain couples TRBV20-1 to TRBJ2-7; 10 bases are a match to TRBD2. The germline gives CDR1 DFQATT, CDR2 SNEGSKA (reference sequence). This CDR3 region has 14 residues. V was pared by 4 bases and J by 7 bases, with 10 bases of the junction left unmatched. The DNA for the CDR3 is TGCAGTGCTATCGGGCTAGCGGGAGCTCGGGAGCAGTACTTC. This codes for CSAIGLAGAREQYF.

Written as DNA, the CDR3 is TGTGCCAGCAGCGTAGGCTGGGACCCCCAAGAGACCCAGTACTTC. Its protein is CASSVGWDPQETQYF. The chain is built from TRBV9 and TRBJ2-5; D may be TRBD1 or TRBD2 (5 bases each). Germline V gene sequence: CDR1 SGDLS, CDR2 YYNGEE. With 0 bases removed from V and 1 base from J, the gap between germline ends came to 10 bases. The CDR3 sequence is 15 residues long.

This clonotype was recorded a few times. CDR3 loop: CAITETANYGYTF. CDR3 DNA sequence: TGTGCCATCACCGAGACGGCTAACTATGGCTACACCTTC. The rearrangement joins TRBV10-3 to TRBJ1-2, with D unclear. Trimming took off 7 bases at V and 0 bases at J, with 9 bases between the two ends. From germline, CDR1 is ENHRY and CDR2 SYGVKD. This CDR3 contains 13 residues.

The rearrangement links TRBV12-3 or TRBV12-4 to TRBJ2-2; 10 bases line up with TRBD1. The CDR3 totals 14 residues. The ends lost 6 bases at V and 7 bases at J; junction bases unmatched: 5. CDR3 nucleotide sequence: TGTGCCAGCAGAAAGACAGGGGGCCACGGGGAGCTGTTTTTT. Protein product: CASRKTGGHGELFF.

This clonotype was recorded a few times. The gene calls are TRBV9 and TRBJ2-5, with TRBD1 matching over 12 bases. The trim removed 2 bases at V and 5 bases at J, leaving 4 bases unmatched. Germline CDR1 SGDLS, CDR2 YYNGEE. The CDR3 has 15 amino acids. CDR3: CASSVGTGGVETQYF. The DNA of the CDR3 is TGTGCCAGCAGCGTGGGGACAGGGGGCGTGGAGACCCAGTACTTC. Full variable domain (missing parts from reference TRBV9 and TRBJ2-5): DSGVTQTPKHLITATGQRVTLRCSPRSGDLSVYWYQQSLDQGLQFLIQYYNGEERAKGNILERFSAQQFPDLHSELNLSSLELGDSALYFCASSVGTGGVETQYFGPGTRLLVL.

The chain joins TRBV11-1 to TRBJ2-1, with a possible D match to TRBD1 (6 bases). Germline V gives CDR1 SGHAT, CDR2 FQDESV (reference sequence). The CDR3 runs to 15 residues. Deletions cut 5 bases from V and 0 bases from J, with 11 bases between. The CDR3 loop reads CASSPTGSSYNEQFF. The CDR3 coding sequence is TGTGCCAGCAGCCCTACAGGGAGCTCCTACAATGAGCAGTTCTTC.

This chain uses TRBV6-6 with TRBJ2-7, with TRBD2 identical over 8 bases. The junction had 10 bases not matched to a gene; V was cut back by 4 bases and J by 5 bases. CDR1 is MNHNY and CDR2 is SVGAGI in the germline V gene (reference sequence). This CDR3 has 15 residues. The CDR3 loop is CASSFGGGLGNEQYF. The CDR3 DNA sequence: TGTGCCAGCAGTTTCGGGGGGGGGCTTGGCAACGAGCAGTACTTC.

This clonotype was detected a few times. The rearrangement uses TRBV7-2 and TRBJ2-7; TRBD2 is a possible D gene (6 bases). The J call may be incorrect, as the DNA end agrees better with TRBJ2-5. From germline, CDR1 is SGHTA and CDR2 FQGNSA. The CDR3 spans 14 residues. This chain's CDR3 is CASSLEGGGETQYF. Here the CDR3 DNA reads TGTGCCAGCAGCTTAGAAGGTGGAGGGGAGACCCAGTACTTC.

The rearrangement links TRBV15 to TRBJ2-4; D assignment may be TRBD1 or TRBD2 (5 bases each). V was cut by 6 bases and J by 8 bases, with 20 bases left in between. Per germline, CDR1 LNHNV and CDR2 YYDKDF (reference sequence). The CDR3 is 15 residues long. The CDR3 DNA follows: TGTGCCACCAGTACTGAGGGGTCTCTTGGGTACATTCAGTACTTC. It is translated as CATSTEGSLGYIQYF.

This clonotype came up a few times. The rearrangement joins TRBV20-1 to TRBJ2-3; 8 bases line up with TRBD2. The V gene end was trimmed by 5 bases and the J gene end by 3 bases; junction bases not matched to a gene: 16. The CDR3 contains 17 residues. Germline V gene lookup returns CDR1 DFQATT and CDR2 SNEGSKA (reference sequence). CDR3 in amino acids: CSAHPGGGKRLTDTQYF. CDR3 nucleotides: TGCAGTGCTCACCCCGGGGGGGGGAAAAGGTTGACAGATACGCAGTATTTT.

The rearrangement joins TRBV12-3 or TRBV12-4 to TRBJ2-5, with 7 bases aligning to TRBD1. The CDR3 length is 14 residues. The ends lost 5 bases at V and 13 bases at J; junction bases unmatched: 16. The chain's CDR3 is CASSDLQGKGATYF. The CDR3, as DNA: TGTGCCAGCAGTGACCTCCAGGGGAAGGGGGCCACGTACTTC.

The CDR3 protein is CASSLLGVGQGAYEQYF. The CDR3 DNA sequence: TGTGCCAGCAGCTTACTTGGGGTGGGACAGGGGGCCTACGAGCAGTACTTC. The V gene is TRBV7-6, the J gene TRBJ2-7; 11 nucleotides agree with TRBD1. Looked up from germline, CDR1 is SGHVS and CDR2 is FNYEAQ. Losses at the gene ends were 2 bases for V and 2 bases for J; bases not matched to a gene: 8. The CDR3 spans 17 residues. The full variable domain, its missing parts supplied by reference TRBV7-6 and TRBJ2-7, is GAGVSQSPRYKVTKRGQDVALRCDPISGHVSLYWYRQALGQGPEFLTYFNYEAQQDKSGLPNDRFSAERPEGSISTLTIQRTEQRDSAMYRCASSLLGVGQGAYEQYFGPGTRLTVT.

There are a few counts of this clonotype. This chain uses TRBV28 with TRBJ1-2, with a weak D call TRBD1 (6 bases). Germline V gives CDR1 MDHEN, CDR2 SYDVKM. Trimming removed 5 bases from V and 4 bases from J, with 17 bases in between. The CDR3 loop spans 15 amino acids. The CDR3 nucleotides are TGTGCCAGCAGTCCTACAGGGTACTTAACCTATGGCTACACCTTC. It translates to CASSPTGYLTYGYTF.

This clonotype was detected many times. The chain links TRBV25-1 to TRBJ2-1, with D tentatively TRBD2 (7 bases). The germline V gene encodes CDR1 MGHDK and CDR2 SYGVNS. Trimming shortened V by 3 bases and J by 3 bases, and 21 bases separated the two germline ends. This CDR3 has 18 residues. The CDR3 nucleotides are TGTGCCAGCAGTGAGAGGCCTAGGGGGGGGGGCCACTACAATGAGCAGTTCTTC. Protein: CASSERPRGGGHYNEQFF.

Concerning this clonotype itself: A much larger clone sits a single nucleotide away, making a read error possible. The chain recombines TRBV4-2 with TRBJ1-2; D perhaps matches TRBD1 (5 bases). Germline values: CDR1 LGHNA, CDR2 YNFKEQ. CDR3 size: 15 residues. V gave up 0 bases and J gave up 10 bases, with 18 bases separating them. The CDR3 DNA follows: TGTGCCAGCAGCCAAGATCCGTGGGAAGGGGATGACTACACCTTC. It is translated as CASSQDPWEGDDYTF.